This T cell receptor (beta chain) was recorded in a study of blood T cell repertoires in COVID-19. The wider study: The samples span acute and convalescent COVID-19 from the United States, Italy and Spain. PBMCs, B-cell-depleted T cells, or T cells were the source of the cDNA or gDNA that made up the material.

J lost 3 bases, V lost 4 bases, and 5 bases had no gene match. Germline V lookup: CDR1 SGHTA, CDR2 FQGTGA. This CDR3 contains 14 residues. This table comes from immunoSEQ multiplex PCR, and its TCRdb copy is limited to in-frame clones, with some not included. The data hold some 95,000 clones, with under 85% observed a single time. The source material was peripheral blood. The genes are TRBV7-3 and TRBJ2-7; 8 bases agree with TRBD2. This receptor was obtained from a man in his 70s with acute or convalescent COVID-19. CDR3 region: CASSSAGGRYEQYF. CDR3 DNA sequence: TGTGCCAGCAGCTCCGCGGGAGGCCGCTACGAGCAGTACTTC.